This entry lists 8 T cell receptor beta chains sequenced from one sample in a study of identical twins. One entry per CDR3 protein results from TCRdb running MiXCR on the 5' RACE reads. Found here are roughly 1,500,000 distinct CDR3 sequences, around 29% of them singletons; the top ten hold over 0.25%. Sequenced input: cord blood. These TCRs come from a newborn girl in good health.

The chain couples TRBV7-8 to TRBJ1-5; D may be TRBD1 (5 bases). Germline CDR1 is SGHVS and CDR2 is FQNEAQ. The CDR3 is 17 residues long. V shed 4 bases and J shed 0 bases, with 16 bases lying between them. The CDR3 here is CASSSRGGTHSNQPQHF. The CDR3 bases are TGTGCCAGCAGCTCCCGCGGGGGAACCCATAGCAATCAGCCCCAGCATTTT.

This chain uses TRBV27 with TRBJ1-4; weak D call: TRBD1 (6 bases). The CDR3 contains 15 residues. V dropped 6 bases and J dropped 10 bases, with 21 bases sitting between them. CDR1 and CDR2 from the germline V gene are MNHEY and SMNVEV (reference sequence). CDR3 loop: CASSQRGGQFGKLFF. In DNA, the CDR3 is TGTGCCAGCAGCCAAAGGGGGGGGCAATTTGGAAAACTGTTTTTT.

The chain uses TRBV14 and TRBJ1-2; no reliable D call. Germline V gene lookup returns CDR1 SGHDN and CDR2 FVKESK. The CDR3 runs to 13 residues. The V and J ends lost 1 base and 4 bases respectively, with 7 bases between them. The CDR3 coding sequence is TGTGCCAGCAGCCAAGGAAGGACCTATGGCTACACCTTC. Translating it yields CASSQGRTYGYTF.

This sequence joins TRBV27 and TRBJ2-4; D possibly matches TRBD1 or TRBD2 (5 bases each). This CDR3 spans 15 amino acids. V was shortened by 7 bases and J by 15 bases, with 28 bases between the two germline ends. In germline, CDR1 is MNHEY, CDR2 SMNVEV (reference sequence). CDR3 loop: CASIPRGAKVYERYF. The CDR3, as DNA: TGTGCCAGCATACCTCGGGGCGCGAAGGTATACGAGCGGTACTTC.

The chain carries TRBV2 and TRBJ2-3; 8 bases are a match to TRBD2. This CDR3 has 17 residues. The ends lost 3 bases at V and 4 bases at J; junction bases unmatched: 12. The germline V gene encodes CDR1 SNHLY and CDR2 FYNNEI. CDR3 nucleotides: TGTGCCAGCAGTGATCCTGAGCGGGAGATCCGCCCAGATACGCAGTATTTT. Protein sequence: CASSDPEREIRPDTQYF.

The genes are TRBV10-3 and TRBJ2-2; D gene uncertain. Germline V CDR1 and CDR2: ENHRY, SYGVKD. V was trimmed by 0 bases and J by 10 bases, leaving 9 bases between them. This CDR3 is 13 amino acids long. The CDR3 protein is CAISESLPVELFF. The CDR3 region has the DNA TGTGCCATCAGTGAGTCTCTCCCAGTGGAGCTGTTTTTT.

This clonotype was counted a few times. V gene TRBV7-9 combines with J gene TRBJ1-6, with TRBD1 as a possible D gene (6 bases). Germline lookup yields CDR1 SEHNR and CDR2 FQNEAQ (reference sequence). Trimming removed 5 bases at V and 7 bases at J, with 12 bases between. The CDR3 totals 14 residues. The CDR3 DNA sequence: TGTGCCAGCAGCCGGGGACACAGGAATTCACCCCTCCACTTT. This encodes CASSRGHRNSPLHF.

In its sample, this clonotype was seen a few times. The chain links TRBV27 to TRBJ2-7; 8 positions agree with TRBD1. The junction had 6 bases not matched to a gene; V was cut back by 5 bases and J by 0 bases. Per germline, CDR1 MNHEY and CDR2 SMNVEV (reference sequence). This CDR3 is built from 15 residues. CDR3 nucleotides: TGTGCCAGCAGTACGGACAGGGCCCTCTCCTACGAGCAGTACTTC. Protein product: CASSTDRALSYEQYF.